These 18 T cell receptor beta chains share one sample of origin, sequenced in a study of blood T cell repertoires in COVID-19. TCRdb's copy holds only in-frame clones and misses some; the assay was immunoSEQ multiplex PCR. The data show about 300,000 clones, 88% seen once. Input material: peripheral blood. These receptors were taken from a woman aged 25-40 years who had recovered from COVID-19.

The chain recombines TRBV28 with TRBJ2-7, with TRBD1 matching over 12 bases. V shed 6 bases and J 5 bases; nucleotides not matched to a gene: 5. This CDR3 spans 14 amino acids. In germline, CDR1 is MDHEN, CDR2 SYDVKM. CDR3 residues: CASRGGTGGHEQYF. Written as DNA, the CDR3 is TGTGCCAGCAGAGGCGGGACAGGGGGCCACGAGCAGTACTTC.

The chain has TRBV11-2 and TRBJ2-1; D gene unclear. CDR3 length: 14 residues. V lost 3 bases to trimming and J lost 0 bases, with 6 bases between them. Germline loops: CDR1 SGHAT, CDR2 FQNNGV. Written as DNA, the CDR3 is TGTGCCAGCAGCTTCATGAGCTCCTACAATGAGCAGTTCTTC. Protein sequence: CASSFMSSYNEQFF.

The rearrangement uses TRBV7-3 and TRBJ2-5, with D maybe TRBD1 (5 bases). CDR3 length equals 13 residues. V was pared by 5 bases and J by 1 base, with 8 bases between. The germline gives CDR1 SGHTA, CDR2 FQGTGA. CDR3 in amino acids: CASSKGSQETQYF. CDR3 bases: TGTGCCAGCAGCAAGGGGTCCCAAGAGACCCAGTACTTC.

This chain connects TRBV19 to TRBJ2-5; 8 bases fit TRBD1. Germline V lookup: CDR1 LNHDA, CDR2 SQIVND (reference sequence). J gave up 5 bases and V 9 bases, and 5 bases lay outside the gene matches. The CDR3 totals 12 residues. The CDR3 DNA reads TGTGCCAGCAGGGGGCCGAGGGAGACCCAGTACTTC. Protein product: CASRGPRETQYF.

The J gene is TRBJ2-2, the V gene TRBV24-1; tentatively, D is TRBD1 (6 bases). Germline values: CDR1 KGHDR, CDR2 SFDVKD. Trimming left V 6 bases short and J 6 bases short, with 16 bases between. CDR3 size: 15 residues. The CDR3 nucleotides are TGTGCCACCAGTTCTCCAGGGGTTGAGGCCGGGGAGCTGTTTTTT. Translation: CATSSPGVEAGELFF.

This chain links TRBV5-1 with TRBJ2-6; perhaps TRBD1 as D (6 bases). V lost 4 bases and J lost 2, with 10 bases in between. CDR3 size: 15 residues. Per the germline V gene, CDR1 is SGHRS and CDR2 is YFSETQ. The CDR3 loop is CASSLPGAGANVLTF. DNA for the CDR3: TGCGCCAGCAGCCTTCCAGGGGCTGGGGCCAACGTCCTGACTTTC.

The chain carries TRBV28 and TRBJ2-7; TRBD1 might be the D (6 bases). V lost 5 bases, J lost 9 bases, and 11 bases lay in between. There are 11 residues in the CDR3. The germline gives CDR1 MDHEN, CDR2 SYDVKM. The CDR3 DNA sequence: TGTGCCAGCAGTCCCGGACAGCGGCAGTACTTC. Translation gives CASSPGQRQYF.

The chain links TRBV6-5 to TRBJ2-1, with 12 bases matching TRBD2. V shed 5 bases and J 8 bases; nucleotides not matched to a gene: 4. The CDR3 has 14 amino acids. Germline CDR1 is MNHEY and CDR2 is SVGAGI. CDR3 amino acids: CASSRLAGADEQFF. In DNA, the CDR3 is TGTGCCAGCAGTAGACTAGCGGGGGCAGATGAGCAGTTCTTC.

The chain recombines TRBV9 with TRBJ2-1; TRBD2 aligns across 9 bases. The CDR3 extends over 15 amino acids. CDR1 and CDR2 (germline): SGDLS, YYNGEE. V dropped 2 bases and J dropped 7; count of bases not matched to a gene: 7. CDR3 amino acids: CASSVPGTSSNEQFF. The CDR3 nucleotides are TGTGCCAGCAGCGTCCCCGGGACTAGCTCAAATGAGCAGTTCTTC.

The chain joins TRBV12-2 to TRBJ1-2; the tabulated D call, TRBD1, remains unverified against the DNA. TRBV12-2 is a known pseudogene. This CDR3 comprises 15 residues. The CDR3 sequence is CASRLLIDRGHGYTF. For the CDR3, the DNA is TGTGCAAGTCGCTTACTAATCGACAGGGGTCATGGCTACACCTTC.

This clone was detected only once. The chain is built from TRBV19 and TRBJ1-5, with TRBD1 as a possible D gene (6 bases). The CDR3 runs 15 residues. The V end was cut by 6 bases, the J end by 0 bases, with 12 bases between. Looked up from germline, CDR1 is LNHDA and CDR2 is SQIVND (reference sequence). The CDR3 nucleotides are TGTGCCAGTAGACCCCGACAGGATAGCAATCAGCCCCAGCATTTT. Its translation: CASRPRQDSNQPQHF.

The CDR3 nucleotides are TGTGCCATCAGGCCTACAACAGGGCCGAACACCGGGGAGCTGTTTTTT. Residues: CAIRPTTGPNTGELFF. This chain uses TRBV10-3 with TRBJ2-2; a weak D match, TRBD1 (6 bases). The V end was cut by 6 bases, the J end by 0 bases, with 14 bases between. Germline CDR1 is ENHRY and CDR2 is SYGVKD. The CDR3 contains 16 residues.

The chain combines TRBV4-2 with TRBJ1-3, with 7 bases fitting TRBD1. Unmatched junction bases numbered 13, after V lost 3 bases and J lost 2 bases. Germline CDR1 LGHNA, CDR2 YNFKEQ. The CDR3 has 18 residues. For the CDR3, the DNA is TGTGCCAGCAGCCACCTCAGTACGGACAGGCAACCTGGAAACACCATATATTTT. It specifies CASSHLSTDRQPGNTIYF.

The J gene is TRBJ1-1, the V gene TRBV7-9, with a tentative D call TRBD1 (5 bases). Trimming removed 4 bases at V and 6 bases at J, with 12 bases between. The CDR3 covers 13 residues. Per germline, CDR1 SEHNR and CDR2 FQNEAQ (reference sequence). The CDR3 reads CASSWTREAEAFF. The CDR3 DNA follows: TGTGCCAGCAGCTGGACCAGGGAAGCTGAAGCTTTCTTT. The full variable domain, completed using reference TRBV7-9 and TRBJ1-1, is DTGVSQNPRHKITKRGQNVTFRCDPISEHNRLYWYRQTLGQGPEFLTYFQNEAQLEKSRLLSDRFSAERPKGSFSTLEIQRTEQGDSAMYLCASSWTREAEAFFGQGTRLTVV.

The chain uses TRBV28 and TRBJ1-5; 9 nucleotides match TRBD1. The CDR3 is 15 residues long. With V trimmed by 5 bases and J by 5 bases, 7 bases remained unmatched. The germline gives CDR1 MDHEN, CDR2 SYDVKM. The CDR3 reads CASSPLGQGDQPQHF. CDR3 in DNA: TGTGCCAGCAGTCCCCTGGGACAGGGCGATCAGCCCCAGCATTTT.

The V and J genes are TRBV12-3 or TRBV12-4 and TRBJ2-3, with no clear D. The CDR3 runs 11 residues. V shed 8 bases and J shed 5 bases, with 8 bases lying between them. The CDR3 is CASRGGDTQYF. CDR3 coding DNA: TGTGCCAGCCGCGGCGGAGATACGCAGTATTTT.

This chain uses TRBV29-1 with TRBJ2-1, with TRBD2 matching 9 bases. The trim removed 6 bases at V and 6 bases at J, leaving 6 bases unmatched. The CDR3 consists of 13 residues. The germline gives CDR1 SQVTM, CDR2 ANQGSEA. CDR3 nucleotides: TGCAGCGTCTTACCGGGACTAGCCAATGAGCAGTTCTTC. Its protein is CSVLPGLANEQFF.

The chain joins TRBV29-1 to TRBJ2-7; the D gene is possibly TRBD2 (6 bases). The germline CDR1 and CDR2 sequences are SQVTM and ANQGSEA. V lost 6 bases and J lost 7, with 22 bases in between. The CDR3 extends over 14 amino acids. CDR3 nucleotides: TGCAGCGTCCGAGGACGTGCCCCGGGGGAAGAGCAGTACTTC. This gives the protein CSVRGRAPGEEQYF.